Listed below are T cell receptor beta chains from one sample, sequenced in a study of lymphopenia after photon versus proton radiotherapy. The repertoire was sequenced with immunoSEQ multiplex PCR; TCRdb's copy has only in-frame clones and lacks some. The sample records about 83,000 clones, 83% being singletons. The material was peripheral blood, obtained from a patient treated with proton-based radiotherapy. These receptors were collected from a man aged 55 to 69 with pancreatic cancer. CDR3s include the opening cysteine and the closing phenylalanine or tryptophan. The order of the fields is V gene, J gene, D gene, clone size, CDR3 protein, CDR3 DNA. D genes are given only for firm matches. Not every row has a clone size; where given, it reads once, few, many or a size class.

v_gene: TRBV28; j_gene: TRBJ2-7; d_gene: TRBD1; abundance: -; CDR3aa: CASRPTTGGAYEQYF; CDR3nt: TGTGCCAGCAGGCCGACAACAGGGGGCGCGTACGAGCAGTACTTC
v_gene: TRBV7-8; j_gene: TRBJ1-4; d_gene: -; abundance: -; CDR3aa: CASGGLTTNEKLFF; CDR3nt: TGTGCCAGCGGGGGGCTTACAACTAATGAAAAACTGTTTTTT
v_gene: TRBV19; j_gene: TRBJ2-7; d_gene: -; abundance: few; CDR3aa: CASSMGDSRNEQYF; CDR3nt: TGTGCCAGTAGTATGGGTGACAGCCGGAACGAGCAGTACTTC
v_gene: TRBV11-3; j_gene: TRBJ2-7; d_gene: -; abundance: -; CDR3aa: CASSLGRAYEQYF; CDR3nt: TGTGCCAGCAGCTTAGGCAGGGCCTACGAGCAGTACTTC
v_gene: TRBV10-1; j_gene: TRBJ2-1; d_gene: -; abundance: -; CDR3aa: CASSASGSYNEQFF; CDR3nt: TGCGCCAGCAGTGCCAGTGGCTCCTACAATGAGCAGTTCTTC
v_gene: TRBV2; j_gene: TRBJ1-2; d_gene: -; abundance: -; CDR3aa: CASSWVNYGYTF; CDR3nt: TGTGCCAGCAGTTGGGTTAACTATGGCTACACCTTC
v_gene: TRBV15; j_gene: TRBJ2-1; d_gene: -; abundance: many; CDR3aa: CATSRDRSSYNEQFF; CDR3nt: TGTGCCACCAGCAGAGACCGGAGCTCCTACAATGAGCAGTTCTTC
v_gene: TRBV20-1; j_gene: TRBJ2-5; d_gene: -; abundance: -; CDR3aa: CSVFRETQYF; CDR3nt: TGCAGTGTATTTCGAGAGACCCAGTACTTC
v_gene: TRBV1; j_gene: TRBJ2-3; d_gene: -; abundance: few; CDR3aa: CTSSQDSAGTSGSTDTQYF; CDR3nt: TGCACCAGCAGCCAAGACTCGGCGGGGACTAGCGGGAGCACAGATACGCAGTATTTT
v_gene: TRBV2; j_gene: TRBJ2-3; d_gene: TRBD2; abundance: -; CDR3aa: CASSEAGGPSTDTQYF; CDR3nt: TGTGCCAGCAGTGAAGCGGGAGGGCCCTCTACAGATACGCAGTATTTT
v_gene: TRBV11-3; j_gene: TRBJ2-7; d_gene: -; abundance: -; CDR3aa: CASSLGGGTYEQYF; CDR3nt: TGTGCCAGCAGCTTAGGCGGCGGCACCTACGAGCAGTACTTC
v_gene: TRBV30; j_gene: TRBJ1-3; d_gene: -; abundance: -; CDR3aa: CAWRESLSGNTIYF; CDR3nt: TGTGCCTGGAGGGAATCCCTCTCTGGAAACACCATATATTTT
v_gene: TRBV5-4; j_gene: TRBJ2-1; d_gene: -; abundance: -; CDR3aa: CASRGGPRNEQFF; CDR3nt: TGTGCCAGCAGAGGAGGGCCGCGAAATGAGCAGTTCTTC
v_gene: TRBV25-1; j_gene: TRBJ2-3; d_gene: TRBD2; abundance: -; CDR3aa: CASSDSSGNTDTQYF; CDR3nt: TGTGCCAGCAGTGATTCTAGCGGGAACACAGATACGCAGTATTTT
v_gene: TRBV11-3; j_gene: TRBJ1-3; d_gene: -; abundance: few; CDR3aa: CASSPSSGNTIYF; CDR3nt: TGTGCCAGCAGCCCTTCCTCTGGAAACACCATATATTTT
v_gene: TRBV19; j_gene: TRBJ2-1; d_gene: -; abundance: -; CDR3aa: CASSIPAHPSSYNEQFF; CDR3nt: TGTGCCAGTAGTATCCCTGCCCACCCAAGCTCCTACAATGAGCAGTTCTTC
v_gene: TRBV11-2; j_gene: TRBJ2-7; d_gene: -; abundance: -; CDR3aa: CASSLGAGSREQYF; CDR3nt: TGTGCCAGCAGCTTAGGGGCAGGGTCGAGGGAGCAGTACTTC
v_gene: TRBV5-4; j_gene: TRBJ2-7; d_gene: -; abundance: -; CDR3aa: CASSKDTAYEQYF; CDR3nt: TGTGCCAGCAGCAAGGACACCGCCTACGAGCAGTACTTC
v_gene: TRBV6-1; j_gene: TRBJ1-2; d_gene: TRBD1; abundance: -; CDR3aa: CASSEDRGLGGYTF; CDR3nt: TGTGCCAGCAGTGAGGACAGGGGGCTGGGTGGCTACACCTTC
v_gene: TRBV7-2; j_gene: TRBJ2-1; d_gene: TRBD2; abundance: -; CDR3aa: CASSLISGRGSYNEQFF; CDR3nt: TGTGCCAGCAGCTTGATTAGCGGGAGGGGCTCCTACAATGAGCAGTTCTTC
v_gene: TRBV9; j_gene: TRBJ2-1; d_gene: TRBD2; abundance: -; CDR3aa: CASSVATSEMHEQFF; CDR3nt: TGTGCCAGCAGCGTAGCTACTAGCGAGATGCATGAGCAGTTCTTC
v_gene: TRBV29-1; j_gene: TRBJ2-4; d_gene: -; abundance: -; CDR3aa: CSARGAIQNIQYF; CDR3nt: TGCAGCGCAAGGGGGGCAATCCAAAACATTCAGTACTTC
v_gene: TRBV28; j_gene: TRBJ2-1; d_gene: -; abundance: -; CDR3aa: CASLTSHSYNEQFF; CDR3nt: TGTGCCAGCCTCACTAGCCACTCCTACAATGAGCAGTTCTTC
v_gene: TRBV15; j_gene: TRBJ2-3; d_gene: TRBD2; abundance: -; CDR3aa: CATSSPGREGRNTQYF; CDR3nt: TGTGCCACCAGCTCTCCAGGGAGGGAGGGCCGAAATACGCAGTATTTT
v_gene: TRBV9; j_gene: TRBJ2-2; d_gene: TRBD1; abundance: -; CDR3aa: CASSRDRAGTGELFF; CDR3nt: TGTGCCAGCAGCAGGGACAGGGCTGGCACCGGGGAGCTGTTTTTT
v_gene: TRBV30; j_gene: TRBJ2-3; d_gene: TRBD2; abundance: -; CDR3aa: CAWKLLADSTDTQYF; CDR3nt: TGTGCCTGGAAATTACTAGCGGATAGCACAGATACGCAGTATTTT
v_gene: TRBV7-8; j_gene: TRBJ1-5; d_gene: -; abundance: -; CDR3aa: CASSLDPGEPQHF; CDR3nt: TGTGCCAGCAGCTTAGATCCAGGGGAGCCCCAGCATTTT
v_gene: TRBV27; j_gene: TRBJ1-4; d_gene: -; abundance: -; CDR3aa: CASSLSGPATNEKLFF; CDR3nt: TGTGCCAGCAGTTTATCCGGACCAGCAACTAATGAAAAACTGTTTTTT
v_gene: TRBV7-9; j_gene: TRBJ2-5; d_gene: -; abundance: -; CDR3aa: CASSLGLRKETQYF; CDR3nt: TGTGCCAGCAGCTTAGGTCTTCGTAAAGAGACCCAGTACTTC
v_gene: TRBV28; j_gene: TRBJ1-1; d_gene: TRBD1; abundance: -; CDR3aa: CASSLLTGEAFF; CDR3nt: TGTGCCAGCAGTTTATTGACAGGGGAAGCTTTCTTT
v_gene: TRBV5-8; j_gene: TRBJ2-7; d_gene: TRBD1; abundance: -; CDR3aa: CASSLMRYQGAYEQYF; CDR3nt: TGTGCCAGCAGCCTAATGCGGTACCAGGGGGCCTACGAGCAGTACTTC
v_gene: TRBV27; j_gene: TRBJ2-6; d_gene: -; abundance: once; CDR3aa: CASSQWTASSGANVLTF; CDR3nt: TGTGCCAGCAGTCAGTGGACAGCGAGCTCTGGGGCCAACGTCCTGACTTTC